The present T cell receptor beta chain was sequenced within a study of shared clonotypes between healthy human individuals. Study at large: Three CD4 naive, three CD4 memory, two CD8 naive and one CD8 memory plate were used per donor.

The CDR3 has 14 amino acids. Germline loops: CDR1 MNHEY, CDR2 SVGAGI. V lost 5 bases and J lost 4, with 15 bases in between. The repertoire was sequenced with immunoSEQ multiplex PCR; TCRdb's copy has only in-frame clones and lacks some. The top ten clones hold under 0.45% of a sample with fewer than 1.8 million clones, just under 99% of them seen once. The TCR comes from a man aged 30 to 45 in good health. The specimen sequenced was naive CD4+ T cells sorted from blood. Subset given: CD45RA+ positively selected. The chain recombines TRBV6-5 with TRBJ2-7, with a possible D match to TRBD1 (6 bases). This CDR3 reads CASSLGGGWYEQYF. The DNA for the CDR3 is TGTGCCAGCAGTCTAGGTGGGGGCTGGTACGAGCAGTACTTC.